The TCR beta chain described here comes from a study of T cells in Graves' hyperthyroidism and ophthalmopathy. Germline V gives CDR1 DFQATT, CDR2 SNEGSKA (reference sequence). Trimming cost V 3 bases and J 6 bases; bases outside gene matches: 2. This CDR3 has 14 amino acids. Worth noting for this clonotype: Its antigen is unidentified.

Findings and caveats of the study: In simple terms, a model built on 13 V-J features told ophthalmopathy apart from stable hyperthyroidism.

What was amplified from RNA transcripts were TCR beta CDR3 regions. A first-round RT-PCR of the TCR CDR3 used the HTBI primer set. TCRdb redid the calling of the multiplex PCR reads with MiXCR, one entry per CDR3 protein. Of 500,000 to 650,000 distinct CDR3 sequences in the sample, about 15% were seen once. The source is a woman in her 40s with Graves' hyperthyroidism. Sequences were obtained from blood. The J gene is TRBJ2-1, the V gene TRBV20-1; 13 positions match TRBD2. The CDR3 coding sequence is TGCAGTGCTAGCGGGACTAGCGGGACCAATGAGCAGTTCTTC. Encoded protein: CSASGTSGTNEQFF.